These T cell receptor beta chains were read from a single sample in a study of neurological immune-mediated disorders. TCRdb re-called the 5' RACE reads through MiXCR, storing one row per CDR3 protein. In the table there are fewer than 90,000 distinct CDR3 sequences, under 13% of which are singletons. Sequencing was carried out using PBMCs. These receptors were obtained from a man in his forties in good health. The CDR3 runs from the conserved cysteine through the conserved F or W. Clone size is given as once, few or many counts, or a class when the clone is expanded.

TRBJ1-5 many TRBV3-1 CASSHGDLNQPQHF
TRBJ1-3 many TRBV5-1 CASSLDGQPGNTIYF
TRBJ2-5 many TRBV5-1 CASSPGQSQETQYF
TRBJ1-1 many TRBV5-1 CASSLEVGGLAFF
TRBJ2-3 many TRBV29-1 CSVTTGAGTDTQYF
TRBJ2-5 many TRBV6-6 CASSYNGQKETQYF
TRBJ2-1 many TRBV28 CASRDRVEQFF
TRBJ1-5 many TRBV6-6 CASSYLAVHQPQHF
TRBJ2-1 few TRBV12-3/TRBV12-4 CASSFVLTSGGNEQFF
TRBJ2-7 few TRBV18 CASSPTTSFHEQYF
TRBJ2-3 few TRBV5-4 CASSPGQAGTDTQYF
TRBJ2-5 many TRBV9 CASSVGTLQGETQYF
TRBJ1-4 many TRBV29-1 CSVEEDPNRLFF
TRBJ2-1 few TRBV7-9 CASSLSSEPYNEQFF
TRBJ2-2 many TRBV2 CASRSGTDTGELFF
TRBJ2-1 many TRBV4-2 CASSQVGGNNEQFF
TRBJ2-3 many TRBV11-2 CASSSWTAGTDTQYF
TRBJ1-6 many TRBV5-6 CASSLLRTLDSPLHF
TRBJ2-3 many TRBV24-1 CATSDLTSGRDTDTQYF
TRBJ2-7 many TRBV10-3 CAISESGGGSSYEQYF
TRBJ2-5 many TRBV5-1 CASSSPFAAGSASGETQYF
TRBJ2-7 many TRBV7-9 CASSSLDRPYF
TRBJ2-1 many TRBV28 CASLTGLRHNEQFF
TRBJ2-1 many TRBV29-1 CSVLGTNYNEQFF
TRBJ1-2 many TRBV6-5 CASSSLRGQANYGYTF
TRBJ2-1 many TRBV30 CAWSVLLRLQGEQFF
TRBJ2-1 many TRBV5-1 CASSFSGGTNNEQFF
TRBJ2-7 many TRBV7-3 CASSLMGGYEQYF
TRBJ2-5 many TRBV5-1 CASSLDRGYQETQYF
TRBJ1-4 many TRBV2 CASSTETTNEKLFF
TRBJ1-2 few TRBV5-1 CASSKDRGAGYTF
TRBJ1-2 many TRBV29-1 CSVGGGSGYTF
TRBJ2-1 many TRBV5-1 CASGQRYNEQFF
TRBJ1-3 many TRBV6-1 CASSKQGRENTIYF
TRBJ2-7 many TRBV12-3/TRBV12-4 CASSLHAGSGEQYF
TRBJ2-1 many TRBV6-4 CASSEGTGYNEQFF
TRBJ1-3 few TRBV7-8 CASSSGARFSGNTIYF